This T cell receptor (beta chain) was observed in a study of T cell changes during pregnancy in multiple sclerosis. Here immunoSEQ multiplex PCR was the method, and the copy in TCRdb shows in-frame clones only, minus some. The data contain 100,000 to 140,000 clones, around 90% of them seen just once; the ten biggest clones take up over 0.65%. Deletions cut 3 bases from V and 2 bases from J, with 19 bases between. CDR1 and CDR2 from the germline V gene are SGHRS and YFSETQ. The CDR3 totals 17 residues. This clonotype was sampled from a female donor in good health, enrolled as a control in a pregnancy study. V is TRBV5-1 and J is TRBJ2-3; D is possibly TRBD2 (7 bases). The material sequenced was peripheral blood, taken in the third trimester of pregnancy. The CDR3 bases are TGCGCCAGCAGCTCAGGGGTGGGGGGGGCACTCACAGATACGCAGTATTTT. Translating it yields CASSSGVGGALTDTQYF. The whole variable domain, remainder taken from reference TRBV5-1 and TRBJ2-3, is KAGVTQTPRYLIKTRGQQVTLSCSPISGHRSVSWYQQTPGQGLQFLFEYFSETQRNKGNFPGRFSGRQFSNSRSEMNVSTLELGDSALYLCASSSGVGGALTDTQYFGPGTRLTVL.